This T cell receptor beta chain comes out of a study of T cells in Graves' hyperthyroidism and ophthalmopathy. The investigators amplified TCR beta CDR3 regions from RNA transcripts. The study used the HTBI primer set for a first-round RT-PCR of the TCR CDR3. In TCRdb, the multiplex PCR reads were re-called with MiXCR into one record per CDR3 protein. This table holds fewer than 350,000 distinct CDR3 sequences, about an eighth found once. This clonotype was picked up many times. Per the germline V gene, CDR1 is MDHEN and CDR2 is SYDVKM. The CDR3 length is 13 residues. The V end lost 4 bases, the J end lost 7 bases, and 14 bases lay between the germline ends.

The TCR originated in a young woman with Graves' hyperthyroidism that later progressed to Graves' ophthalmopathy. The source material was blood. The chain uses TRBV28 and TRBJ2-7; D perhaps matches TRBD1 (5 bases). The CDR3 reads CASSSRTKGEQYF. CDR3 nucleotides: TGTGCCAGCAGTTCAAGGACAAAGGGAGAGCAGTACTTC.